These T cell receptor beta chains were read from a single sample in a study of T cells after yellow fever vaccination. From the 5' RACE reads, TCRdb called clonotypes with MiXCR, one entry per CDR3 protein. The sample records 300,000 to 400,000 distinct CDR3 sequences, under 15% being singletons. The specimen was CD4+ T cells sorted from PBMCs, collected 15 days after the yellow fever booster vaccination. Receptors originate from a man between 18 and 35 years old who received the YFV17D yellow fever vaccine. CDR3s include the opening cysteine and the closing phenylalanine or tryptophan. The D gene is left open where the match is weak. Size is omitted from some rows. Given values are once, few, many or a class for expanded clones.

j_call v_call clone_size d_call cdr3_nt cdr3_aa
TRBJ2-7 TRBV7-2 . . TGTGCCAGCAGCTTATGGGGCAGCGCCTACGAGCAGTACTTC CASSLWGSAYEQYF
TRBJ1-5 TRBV2 few . TGTGCCAGCACAAGGCTTAGCAATCAGCCCCAGCATTTT CASTRLSNQPQHF
TRBJ1-5 TRBV6-5 few . TGTGCCAGCAGTTACTCAATGGGCAATCAGCCCCAGCATTTT CASSYSMGNQPQHF
TRBJ2-7 TRBV5-1 many . TGCGCCAGCAGCACTCGGGACACCTACGAGCAGTACTTC CASSTRDTYEQYF
TRBJ2-3 TRBV20-1 many . TGCAGTGCAGAGCTAAGAGGGCGTCGGGATACGCAGTATTTT CSAELRGRRDTQYF
TRBJ2-6 TRBV7-9 . . TGTGCCAGCAGCTTAGGGGTTGGACCGACCTCTGGGGCCAACGTCCTGACTTTC CASSLGVGPTSGANVLTF
TRBJ1-2 TRBV5-1 many . TGCGCCAGCAGCTTGGGGGACATTGGCTATGGCTACACCTTC CASSLGDIGYGYTF
TRBJ2-1 TRBV4-3 many . TGCGCCAGCGGACCTTCAGACAGGGAGGGTGAGCAGTTCTTC CASGPSDREGEQFF
TRBJ2-3 TRBV4-2 . TRBD2 TGTGCCAGCAGCCGGAAGACTAGCGGGGGAACAGATACGCAGTATTTT CASSRKTSGGTDTQYF
TRBJ1-4 TRBV4-3 few . TGCGCCAGCAGCTTACAGTGGAATGAAAAACTGTTTTTT CASSLQWNEKLFF
TRBJ1-1 TRBV19 few TRBD1 TGTGCCAGTCGTCAACAGGGGGCTGGAAGCACTGAAGCTTTCTTT CASRQQGAGSTEAFF
TRBJ1-1 TRBV9 . . TGTGCCAGCAGCGCCGACGGGAGGGTGGGCACTGAAGCTTTCTTT CASSADGRVGTEAFF
TRBJ2-1 TRBV7-2 few . TGTGCCAGCAGCTTGGACCAACTCCGCTACAATGAGCAGTTCTTC CASSLDQLRYNEQFF
TRBJ1-5 TRBV7-2 few . TGTGCCAGCAGCCCCACAGGGAGTGAGGGTCAGCCCCAGCATTTT CASSPTGSEGQPQHF
TRBJ2-6 TRBV5-1 . . TGCGCCAGCAGCTTTACGTTGTCTGGGGCCAACGTCCTGACTTTC CASSFTLSGANVLTF
TRBJ2-5 TRBV7-2 . TRBD2 TGTGCCAGCAGTCTTGGGGGGGATGGATACTTC CASSLGGDGYF
TRBJ2-3 TRBV6-2/TRBV6-3 few . TGTGCCAGCAGCTCGGACCCCCCCACCCAGTATTTT CASSSDPPTQYF
TRBJ2-5 TRBV6-2/TRBV6-3 . . TGTGCCAGCAGTAATTCGGAGACCCAGTACTTC CASSNSETQYF
TRBJ2-2 TRBV12-3/TRBV12-4 few . TGTGCCAGCAGTTTGCAGGGGTCGGCCGGGGAGCTGTTTTTT CASSLQGSAGELFF
TRBJ2-5 TRBV5-1 few . TGCGCCAGCAGCTCCGCCGGGAGCCTTAGAGAGACCCAGTACTTC CASSSAGSLRETQYF
TRBJ2-1 TRBV19 . TRBD1 TGTGCCAGTAGTTTTAACAGGGGCAATGAGCAGTTCTTC CASSFNRGNEQFF
TRBJ2-7 TRBV11-2 . . TGTGCCAGCAGCTTCTACCGTGGGGGCGACTACGAGCAGTACTTC CASSFYRGGDYEQYF
TRBJ2-2 TRBV5-1 . . TGCGCCAGCAGCTTGTACGGGGGGAACACCGGGGAGCTGTTTTTT CASSLYGGNTGELFF
TRBJ2-3 TRBV11-2 . TRBD2 TGTGCCAGCAGCTGGGGACTAGCGGGGAAAGGAGATACGCAGTATTTT CASSWGLAGKGDTQYF
TRBJ1-5 TRBV15 few TRBD1 TGTGCCACCAGCAGAGAGACAGGGACGAGCAATCAGCCCCAGCATTTT CATSRETGTSNQPQHF
TRBJ2-3 TRBV12-3/TRBV12-4 . TRBD1 TGTGCCAGCAGTTCCGACAGGGGGGGCGCAGATACGCAGTATTTT CASSSDRGGADTQYF
TRBJ1-2 TRBV5-4 many TRBD1 TGTGCCAGCAGCTTGGGACAGGGATTATACACCTTC CASSLGQGLYTF
TRBJ1-6 TRBV4-3 many . TGCGCCAGCAGCTTAGACAGGCAGCACTCCTATAATTCACCCCTCCACTTT CASSLDRQHSYNSPLHF
TRBJ2-5 TRBV6-5 . TRBD2 TGTGCCAGCAGTCGTTCTAGCGGAGAGGAGACCCAGTACTTC CASSRSSGEETQYF
TRBJ2-3 TRBV5-1 . TRBD2 TGCGCCAGCAGCTTTGGACTAGCGGGGGGGCCCGCAGATACGCAGTATTTT CASSFGLAGGPADTQYF
TRBJ1-1 TRBV20-1 . TRBD1 TGCAGTGCTAGAAGGACAGGGTGGATCACTGAAGCTTTCTTT CSARRTGWITEAFF
TRBJ2-5 TRBV12-3/TRBV12-4 . TRBD2 TGTGCCAGCAGGGGACTAGCAAGGGAGACCCAGTACTTC CASRGLARETQYF
TRBJ2-3 TRBV6-2/TRBV6-3 few . TGTGCCAGCAGTCAAAGAGCCAGTGACGTCACAGATACGCAGTATTTT CASSQRASDVTDTQYF
TRBJ1-2 TRBV6-1 . TRBD1 TGTGCCAGCTGGCATGGACAGGGAGATGGCTACACCTTC CASWHGQGDGYTF
TRBJ1-1 TRBV12-3/TRBV12-4 few . TGTGCCAGCTCACGAGGAGGCAGGGGATTGGGGAACACTGAAGCTTTCTTT CASSRGGRGLGNTEAFF